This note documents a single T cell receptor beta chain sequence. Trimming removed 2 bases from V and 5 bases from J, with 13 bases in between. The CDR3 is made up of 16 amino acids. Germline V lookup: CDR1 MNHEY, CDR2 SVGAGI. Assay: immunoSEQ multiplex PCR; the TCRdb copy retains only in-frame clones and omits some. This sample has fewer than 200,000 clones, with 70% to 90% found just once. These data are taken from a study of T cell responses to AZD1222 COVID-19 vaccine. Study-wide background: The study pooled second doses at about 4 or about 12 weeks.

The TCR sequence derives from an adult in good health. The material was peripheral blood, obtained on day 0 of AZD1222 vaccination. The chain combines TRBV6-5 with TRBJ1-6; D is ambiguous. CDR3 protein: CASSYDGIAHNSPLHF. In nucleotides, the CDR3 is TGTGCCAGCAGTTACGACGGTATCGCTCATAATTCACCCCTCCACTTT.